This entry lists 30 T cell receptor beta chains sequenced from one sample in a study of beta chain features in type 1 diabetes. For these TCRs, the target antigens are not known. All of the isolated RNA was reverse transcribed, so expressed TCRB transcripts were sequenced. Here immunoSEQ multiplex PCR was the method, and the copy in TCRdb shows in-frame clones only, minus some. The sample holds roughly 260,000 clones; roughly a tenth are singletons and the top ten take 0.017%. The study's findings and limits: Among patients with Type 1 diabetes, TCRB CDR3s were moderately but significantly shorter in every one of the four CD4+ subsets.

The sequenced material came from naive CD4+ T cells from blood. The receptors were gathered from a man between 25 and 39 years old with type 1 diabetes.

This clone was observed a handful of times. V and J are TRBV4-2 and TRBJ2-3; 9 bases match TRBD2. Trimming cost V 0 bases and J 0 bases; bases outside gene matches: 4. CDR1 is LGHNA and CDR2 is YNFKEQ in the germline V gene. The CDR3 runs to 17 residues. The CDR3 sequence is CASSQEPAGGSTDTQYF. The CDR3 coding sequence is TGTGCCAGCAGCCAAGAGCCAGCGGGGGGCAGCACAGATACGCAGTATTTT.

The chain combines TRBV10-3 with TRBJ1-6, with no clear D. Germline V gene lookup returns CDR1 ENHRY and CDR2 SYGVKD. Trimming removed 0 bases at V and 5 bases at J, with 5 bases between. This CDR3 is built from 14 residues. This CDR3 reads CAISESRDNSPLHF. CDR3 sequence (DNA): TGTGCCATCAGTGAGTCTCGGGATAATTCACCCCTCCACTTT.

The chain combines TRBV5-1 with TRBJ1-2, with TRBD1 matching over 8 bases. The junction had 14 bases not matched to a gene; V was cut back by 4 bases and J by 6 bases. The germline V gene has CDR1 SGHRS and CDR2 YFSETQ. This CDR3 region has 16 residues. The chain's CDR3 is CASSLGQGFRSDGYTF. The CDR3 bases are TGCGCCAGCAGCCTCGGACAGGGCTTTCGTTCGGATGGCTACACCTTC.

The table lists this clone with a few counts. The CDR3 coding sequence is TGCGCCAGCAGCCCCGACGGGGGGTCGAACACTGAAGCTTTCTTT. Protein: CASSPDGGSNTEAFF. This sequence joins TRBV5-1 and TRBJ1-1, with D perhaps matching TRBD1 (5 bases). Per the germline V gene, CDR1 is SGHRS and CDR2 is YFSETQ. V was shortened by 4 bases and J by 1 base, with 14 bases between the two germline ends. The CDR3 totals 15 residues. Based on the CDR3 plus reference TRBV5-1 and TRBJ1-1, the full variable domain is KAGVTQTPRYLIKTRGQQVTLSCSPISGHRSVSWYQQTPGQGLQFLFEYFSETQRNKGNFPGRFSGRQFSNSRSEMNVSTLELGDSALYLCASSPDGGSNTEAFFGQGTRLTVV.

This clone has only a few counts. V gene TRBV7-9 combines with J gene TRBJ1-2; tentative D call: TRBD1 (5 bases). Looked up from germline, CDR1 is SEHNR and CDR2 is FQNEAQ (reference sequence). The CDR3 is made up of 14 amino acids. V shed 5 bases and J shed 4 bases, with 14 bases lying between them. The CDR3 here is CASSRYRTAYGYTF. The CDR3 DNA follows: TGTGCCAGCAGCCGATACAGGACGGCCTATGGCTACACCTTC.

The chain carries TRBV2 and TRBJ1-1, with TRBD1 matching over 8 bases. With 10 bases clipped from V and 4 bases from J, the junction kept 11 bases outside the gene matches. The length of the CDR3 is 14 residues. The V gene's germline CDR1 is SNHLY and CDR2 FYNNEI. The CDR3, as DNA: TGTGCCACCTACCCAGACAGGGGTTCCACTGAAGCTTTCTTT. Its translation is CATYPDRGSTEAFF.

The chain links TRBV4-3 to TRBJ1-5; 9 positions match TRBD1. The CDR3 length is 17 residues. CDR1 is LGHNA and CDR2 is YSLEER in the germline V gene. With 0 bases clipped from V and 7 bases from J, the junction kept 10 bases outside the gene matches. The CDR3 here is CASSQDRLRTGDQPQHF. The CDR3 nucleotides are TGCGCCAGCAGCCAAGATCGCCTTCGGACAGGGGACCAGCCCCAGCATTTT.

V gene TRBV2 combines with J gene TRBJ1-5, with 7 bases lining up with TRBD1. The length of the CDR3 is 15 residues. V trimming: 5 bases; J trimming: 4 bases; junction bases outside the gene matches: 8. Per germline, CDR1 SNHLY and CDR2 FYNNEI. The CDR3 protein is CASSIDRVGNQPQHF. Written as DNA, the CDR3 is TGTGCCAGCAGTATTGACAGGGTCGGGAATCAGCCCCAGCATTTT.

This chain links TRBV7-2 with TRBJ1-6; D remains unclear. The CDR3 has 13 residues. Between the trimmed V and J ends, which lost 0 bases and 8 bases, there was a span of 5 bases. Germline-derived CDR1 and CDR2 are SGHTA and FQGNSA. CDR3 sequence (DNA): TGTGCCAGCAGCTTAGCGCGGGATTCACCCCTCCACTTT. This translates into CASSLARDSPLHF. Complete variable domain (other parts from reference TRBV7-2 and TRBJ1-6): GAGVSQSPSNKVTEKGKDVELRCDPISGHTALYWYRQSLGQGLEFLIYFQGNSAPDKSGLPSDRFSAERTGGSVSTLTIQRTQQEDSAVYLCASSLARDSPLHFGNGTRLTVT.

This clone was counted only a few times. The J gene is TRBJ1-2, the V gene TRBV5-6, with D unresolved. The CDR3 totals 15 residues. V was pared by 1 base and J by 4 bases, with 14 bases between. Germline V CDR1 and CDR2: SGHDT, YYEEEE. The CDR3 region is CASSLTHLAGYGYTF. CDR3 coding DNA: TGTGCCAGCAGCTTGACTCACCTAGCCGGCTATGGCTACACCTTC.

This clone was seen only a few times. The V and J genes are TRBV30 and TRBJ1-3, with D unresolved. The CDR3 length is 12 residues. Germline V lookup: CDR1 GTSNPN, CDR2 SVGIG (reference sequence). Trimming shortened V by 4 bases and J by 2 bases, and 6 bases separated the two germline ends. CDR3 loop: CAWKQPGNTIYF. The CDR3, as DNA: TGTGCCTGGAAACAGCCTGGAAACACCATATATTTT.

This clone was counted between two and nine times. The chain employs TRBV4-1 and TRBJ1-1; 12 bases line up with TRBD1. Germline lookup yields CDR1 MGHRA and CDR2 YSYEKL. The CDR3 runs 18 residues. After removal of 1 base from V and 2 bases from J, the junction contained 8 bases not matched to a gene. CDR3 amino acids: CASSQAVPGQGANTEAFF. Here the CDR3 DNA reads TGCGCCAGCAGCCAAGCTGTCCCGGGACAGGGGGCAAACACTGAAGCTTTCTTT.

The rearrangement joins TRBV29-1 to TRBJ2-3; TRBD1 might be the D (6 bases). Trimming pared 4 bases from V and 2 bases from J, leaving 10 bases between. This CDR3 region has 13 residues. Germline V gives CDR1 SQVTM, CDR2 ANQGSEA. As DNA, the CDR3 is TGCAGCGTTGTAGGGGGAAACACAGATACGCAGTATTTT. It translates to CSVVGGNTDTQYF.

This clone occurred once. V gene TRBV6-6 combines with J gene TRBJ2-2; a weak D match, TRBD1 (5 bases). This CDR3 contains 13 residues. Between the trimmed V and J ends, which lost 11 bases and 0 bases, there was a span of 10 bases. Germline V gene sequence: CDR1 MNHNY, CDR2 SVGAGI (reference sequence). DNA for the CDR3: TGTGCCTCGGACACCTCGAACACCGGGGAGCTGTTTTTT. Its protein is CASDTSNTGELFF.

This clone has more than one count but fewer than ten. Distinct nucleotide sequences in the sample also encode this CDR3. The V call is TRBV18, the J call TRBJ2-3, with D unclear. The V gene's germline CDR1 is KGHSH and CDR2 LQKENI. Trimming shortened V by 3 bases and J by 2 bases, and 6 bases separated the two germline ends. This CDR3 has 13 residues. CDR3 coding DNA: TGTGCCAGCTCACCCCCTAACACAGATACGCAGTATTTT. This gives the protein CASSPPNTDTQYF.

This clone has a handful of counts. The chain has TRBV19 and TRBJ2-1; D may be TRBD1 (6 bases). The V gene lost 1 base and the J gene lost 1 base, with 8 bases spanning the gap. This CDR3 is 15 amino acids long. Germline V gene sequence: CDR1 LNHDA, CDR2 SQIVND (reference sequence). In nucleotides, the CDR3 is TGTGCCAGTAGTATAGCAGGGGATTCCTACAATGAGCAGTTCTTC. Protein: CASSIAGDSYNEQFF.

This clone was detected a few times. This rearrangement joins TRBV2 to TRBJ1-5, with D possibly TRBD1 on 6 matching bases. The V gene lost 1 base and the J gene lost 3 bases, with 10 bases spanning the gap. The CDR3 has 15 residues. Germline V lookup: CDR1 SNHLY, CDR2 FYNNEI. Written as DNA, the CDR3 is TGTGCCAGCAGTGAAGAGGGGGTCCTCAATCAGCCCCAGCATTTT. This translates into CASSEEGVLNQPQHF. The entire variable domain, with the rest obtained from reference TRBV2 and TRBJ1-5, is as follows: EPEVTQTPSHQVTQMGQEVILRCVPISNHLYFYWYRQILGQKVEFLVSFYNNEISEKSEIFDDQFSVERPDGSNFTLKIRSTKLEDSAMYFCASSEEGVLNQPQHFGDGTRLSIL.

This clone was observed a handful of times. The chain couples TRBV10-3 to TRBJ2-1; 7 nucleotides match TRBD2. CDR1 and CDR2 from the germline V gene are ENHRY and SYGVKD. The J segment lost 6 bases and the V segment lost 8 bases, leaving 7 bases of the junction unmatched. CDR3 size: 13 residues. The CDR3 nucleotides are TGTGCCATCTGGACCGGGGAGGGCAATGAGCAGTTCTTC. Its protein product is CAIWTGEGNEQFF.

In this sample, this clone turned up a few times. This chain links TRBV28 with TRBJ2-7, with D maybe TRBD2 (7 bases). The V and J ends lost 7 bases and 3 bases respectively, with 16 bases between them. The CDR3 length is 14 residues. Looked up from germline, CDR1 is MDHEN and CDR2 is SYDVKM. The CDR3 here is CASTWEGGGYEQYF. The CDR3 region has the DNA TGTGCCAGCACCTGGGAGGGGGGGGGCTACGAGCAGTACTTC. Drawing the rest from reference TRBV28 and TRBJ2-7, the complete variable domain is DVKVTQSSRYLVKRTGEKVFLECVQDMDHENMFWYRQDPGLGLRLIYFSYDVKMKEKGDIPEGYSVSREKKERFSLILESASTNQTSMYLCASTWEGGGYEQYFGPGTRLTVT.

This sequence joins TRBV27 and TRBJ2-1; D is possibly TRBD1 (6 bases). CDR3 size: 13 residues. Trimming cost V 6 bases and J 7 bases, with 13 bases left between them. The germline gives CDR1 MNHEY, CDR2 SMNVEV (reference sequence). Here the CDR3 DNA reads TGTGCCAGCAGAAGACAGGCTCCAAATGAGCAGTTCTTC. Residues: CASRRQAPNEQFF.

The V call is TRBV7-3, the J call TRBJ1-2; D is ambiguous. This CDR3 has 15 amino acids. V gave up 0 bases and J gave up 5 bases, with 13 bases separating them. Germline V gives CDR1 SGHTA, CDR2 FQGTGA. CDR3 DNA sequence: TGTGCCAGCAGCTTAACGGTGGGCGGAGGTTATGGCTACACCTTC. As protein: CASSLTVGGGYGYTF.

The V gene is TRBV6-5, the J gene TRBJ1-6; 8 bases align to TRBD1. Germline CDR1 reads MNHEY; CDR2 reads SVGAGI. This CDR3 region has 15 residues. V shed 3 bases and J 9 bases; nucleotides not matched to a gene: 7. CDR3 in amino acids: CASSYSQGAGSPLHF. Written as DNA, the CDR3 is TGTGCCAGCAGTTATTCCCAGGGGGCCGGTTCACCCCTCCACTTT.

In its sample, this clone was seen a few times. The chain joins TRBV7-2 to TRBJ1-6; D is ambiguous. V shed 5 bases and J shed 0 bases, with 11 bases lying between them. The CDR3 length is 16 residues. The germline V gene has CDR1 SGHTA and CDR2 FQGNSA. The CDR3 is CASSLGGTSYNSPLHF. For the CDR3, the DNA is TGTGCCAGCAGCCTTGGTGGCACCTCCTATAATTCACCCCTCCACTTT.

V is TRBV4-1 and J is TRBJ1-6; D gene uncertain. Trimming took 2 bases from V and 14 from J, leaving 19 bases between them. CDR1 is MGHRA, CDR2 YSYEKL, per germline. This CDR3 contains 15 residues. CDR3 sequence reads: CASSQPPRELRALHF. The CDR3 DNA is TGCGCCAGCAGCCAACCTCCCCGAGAACTTCGGGCCCTCCACTTT.

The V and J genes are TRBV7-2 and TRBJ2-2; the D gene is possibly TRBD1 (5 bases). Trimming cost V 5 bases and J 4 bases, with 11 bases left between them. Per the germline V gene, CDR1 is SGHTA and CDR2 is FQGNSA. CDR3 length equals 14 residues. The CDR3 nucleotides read TGTGCCAGCAGCGCGCAGGGTGCCACCGGGGAGCTGTTTTTT. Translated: CASSAQGATGELFF.

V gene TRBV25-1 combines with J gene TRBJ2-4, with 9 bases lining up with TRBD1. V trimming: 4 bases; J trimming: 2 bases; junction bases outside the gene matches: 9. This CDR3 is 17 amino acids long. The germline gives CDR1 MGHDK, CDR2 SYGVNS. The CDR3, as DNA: TGTGCCAGCAGTGTTTCCGGGACAGGGTTAACCAAAAACATTCAGTACTTC. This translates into CASSVSGTGLTKNIQYF.

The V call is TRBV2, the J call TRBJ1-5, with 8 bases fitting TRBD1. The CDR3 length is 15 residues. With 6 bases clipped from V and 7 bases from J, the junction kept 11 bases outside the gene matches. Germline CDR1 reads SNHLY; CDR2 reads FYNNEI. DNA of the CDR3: TGTGCCAGCAGCGCGGAAGGACAGGGTTGGCAGCCCCAGCATTTT. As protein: CASSAEGQGWQPQHF.

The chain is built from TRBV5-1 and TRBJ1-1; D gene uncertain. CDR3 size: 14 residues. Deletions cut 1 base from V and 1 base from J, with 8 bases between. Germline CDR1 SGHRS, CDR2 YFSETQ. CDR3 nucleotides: TGCGCCAGCAGCTTGCTGCCAGGGAACACTGAAGCTTTCTTT. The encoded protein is CASSLLPGNTEAFF.

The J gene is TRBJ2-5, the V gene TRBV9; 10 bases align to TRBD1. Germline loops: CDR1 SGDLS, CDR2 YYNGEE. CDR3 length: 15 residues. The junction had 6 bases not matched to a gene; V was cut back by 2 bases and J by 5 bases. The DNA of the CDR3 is TGTGCCAGCAGCGTCACCCCGGGACAGGGGGAGACCCAGTACTTC. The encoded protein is CASSVTPGQGETQYF.

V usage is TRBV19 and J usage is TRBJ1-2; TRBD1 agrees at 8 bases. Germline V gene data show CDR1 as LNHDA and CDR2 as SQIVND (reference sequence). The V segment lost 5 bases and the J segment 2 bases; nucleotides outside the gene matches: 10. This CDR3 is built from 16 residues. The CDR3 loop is CASSLSPRTGNYGYTF. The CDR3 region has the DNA TGTGCCAGTAGTCTGTCCCCCCGGACAGGGAACTATGGCTACACCTTC. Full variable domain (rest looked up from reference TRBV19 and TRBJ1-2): DGGITQSPKYLFRKEGQNVTLSCEQNLNHDAMYWYRQDPGQGLRLIYYSQIVNDFQKGDIAEGYSVSREKKESFPLTVTSAQKNPTAFYLCASSLSPRTGNYGYTFGSGTRLTVV.